Following are 27 T cell receptor beta chains from one sample sequenced in a study of technical replicates of blood from several donors. Assay: immunoSEQ multiplex PCR; the TCRdb copy retains only in-frame clones and omits some. The sample lists around 60,000 clones; 80% to 95% were seen once. Material: PBMCs. Receptors were obtained from a human donor in good health. Some clones in this sample may be carry-over from other donors' samples.

In this sample, this clone turned up a few times. The CDR3 spells CASAWANRNTGELFF. In DNA, the CDR3 is TGTGCCAGTGCCTGGGCAAACCGCAACACCGGGGAGCTGTTTTTT. This rearrangement joins TRBV19 to TRBJ2-2; D gene ambiguous. The germline V gene has CDR1 LNHDA and CDR2 SQIVND (reference sequence). The CDR3 loop spans 15 amino acids. Trimming stripped 8 bases from V and 2 bases from J, with 15 bases between.

The CDR3 DNA sequence: TGTGCCAGCAGCTCAACTAGCGGGAGGGGGGCAGATACGCAGTATTTT. Translating it yields CASSSTSGRGADTQYF. This chain connects TRBV7-3 to TRBJ2-3, with TRBD2 matching 13 bases. With 4 bases clipped from V and 4 bases from J, the junction kept 5 bases outside the gene matches. The CDR3 length is 16 residues. Germline V CDR1 and CDR2: SGHTA, FQGTGA.

The chain combines TRBV7-9 with TRBJ2-1; TRBD2 matches at 7 bases. The length of the CDR3 is 16 residues. Germline V lookup: CDR1 SEHNR, CDR2 FQNEAQ (reference sequence). With 5 bases clipped from V and 1 base from J, the junction kept 8 bases outside the gene matches. The CDR3 DNA reads TGTGCCAGCAGCCTAATAAGCGGGACGTCCTACAATGAGCAGTTCTTC. Its protein product is CASSLISGTSYNEQFF.

The rearrangement links TRBV7-8 to TRBJ2-5; 10 bases align to TRBD1. The CDR3 runs to 15 residues. CDR1 and CDR2 from the germline V gene are SGHVS and FQNEAQ. The V segment lost 5 bases and the J segment 5 bases; nucleotides outside the gene matches: 8. The CDR3 sequence is CASSGRQGAVETQYF. The CDR3 nucleotides read TGTGCCAGCAGCGGAAGACAGGGGGCTGTGGAGACCCAGTACTTC.

V is TRBV12-5 and J is TRBJ2-7; D might be TRBD2 (7 bases). The CDR3 is 20 residues long. Trimming took 7 bases from V and 4 from J, leaving 35 bases between them. CDR1 LGHNT and CDR2 FRNRAP come from the germline V gene. CDR3 loop: CASALPVGAGELREKYEQYF. The CDR3, as DNA: TGTGCTAGTGCCCTCCCGGTGGGGGCAGGGGAGTTGCGGGAGAAGTACGAGCAGTACTTC. Full variable domain (remainder filled in from reference TRBV12-5 and TRBJ2-7): DARVTQTPRHKVTEMGQEVTMRCQPILGHNTVFWYRQTMMQGLELLAYFRNRAPLDDSGMPKDRFSAEMPDATLATLKIQPSEPRDSAVYFCASALPVGAGELREKYEQYFGPGTRLTVT.

There are a few counts of this clone. Other nucleotide sequences from this sample produce the same CDR3. V is TRBV7-2 and J is TRBJ1-1; D is perhaps TRBD1 (5 bases). Germline V gene sequence: CDR1 SGHTA, CDR2 FQGNSA. This CDR3 contains 13 residues. The V end lost 6 bases, the J end lost 1 base, and 9 bases lay between the germline ends. The CDR3 loop reads CASRSQGNTEAFF. DNA for the CDR3: TGTGCCAGCAGGAGCCAGGGGAACACTGAAGCTTTCTTT.

This sequence joins TRBV5-1 and TRBJ2-7; D may be TRBD2 (6 bases). CDR1 is SGHRS and CDR2 is YFSETQ in the germline V gene. The germline V and J ends were trimmed by 1 base and 5 bases, with 22 bases remaining between them. CDR3 size: 17 residues. The CDR3 bases are TGCGCCAGCAGCTTGAAGGTCGGGCGGGGAGAGGCCCACGAGCAGTACTTC. Its protein product is CASSLKVGRGEAHEQYF.

The V call is TRBV4-3, the J call TRBJ2-5; 12 nucleotides match TRBD2. After removal of 4 bases from V and 5 bases from J, the junction contained 8 bases not matched to a gene. Germline V gene data show CDR1 as LGHNA and CDR2 as YSLEER. This CDR3 has 16 amino acids. CDR3 DNA sequence: TGCGCCAGCAGCCCGACTAGCGGGAGCTCCCCCGAGACCCAGTACTTC. Residues: CASSPTSGSSPETQYF.

This clone was found once. The rearrangement joins TRBV18 to TRBJ1-4, with D possibly matching TRBD1 (5 bases). Germline V lookup: CDR1 KGHSH, CDR2 LQKENI. V was clipped by 3 bases and J by 4 bases, with 15 bases between them. This CDR3 has 16 residues. CDR3 DNA sequence: TGTGCCAGCTCACCGAGATCGGCCGGGGGTAATGAAAAACTGTTTTTT. As protein: CASSPRSAGGNEKLFF.

The rearrangement uses TRBV4-2 and TRBJ1-5, with 8 nucleotides matching TRBD1. Trimming cost V 3 bases and J 5 bases; bases outside gene matches: 6. The CDR3 length is 15 residues. Germline-derived CDR1 and CDR2 are LGHNA and YNFKEQ. CDR3 sequence: CASSQETGGDQPQHF. DNA of the CDR3: TGTGCCAGCAGCCAGGAAACAGGGGGGGATCAGCCCCAGCATTTT.

This sequence joins TRBV5-1 and TRBJ2-2; D is possibly TRBD2 (5 bases). Trimming removed 3 bases from V and 1 base from J, with 7 bases in between. Germline V gene lookup returns CDR1 SGHRS and CDR2 YFSETQ. The CDR3 is made up of 14 amino acids. As DNA, the CDR3 is TGCGCCAGCAGCTCGGGGTTGAACACCGGGGAGCTGTTTTTT. It specifies CASSSGLNTGELFF.

This chain links TRBV6-5 with TRBJ1-2, with D maybe TRBD1 (5 bases). Trimming took 8 bases from V and 4 from J, leaving 14 bases between them. This CDR3 spans 13 amino acids. Germline V gene sequence: CDR1 MNHEY, CDR2 SVGAGI. The CDR3 loop reads CASAPPQGYGYTF. CDR3 nucleotide sequence: TGTGCCAGCGCCCCCCCTCAGGGCTATGGCTACACCTTC.

The V and J genes are TRBV19 and TRBJ2-5; TRBD1 agrees at 8 bases. Germline loops: CDR1 LNHDA, CDR2 SQIVND (reference sequence). Trimming took 5 bases from V and 0 from J; bases not matched to a gene: 8. The CDR3 is 16 residues long. The CDR3 DNA reads as TGTGCCAGTAGTTCAATGGGACAGGCGAACCAAGAGACCCAGTACTTC. The encoded protein is CASSSMGQANQETQYF.

This clone was detected only once. The chain employs TRBV25-1 and TRBJ1-6; possibly TRBD1 for D (5 bases). Trimming removed 3 bases from V and 9 bases from J, with 21 bases in between. The germline V gene has CDR1 MGHDK and CDR2 SYGVNS. This CDR3 spans 17 amino acids. CDR3 DNA sequence: TGTGCCAGCAGTGAGGATAGGGGCCCATACATGCCTTCACCCCTCCACTTT. Translation: CASSEDRGPYMPSPLHF.

Here the CDR3 DNA reads TGCACCACGGGGGGCGACTATGGCTACACCTTC. Translation: CTTGGDYGYTF. The chain joins TRBV29-1 to TRBJ1-2, with D possibly matching TRBD1 (6 bases). The CDR3 loop spans 11 amino acids. Germline V CDR1 and CDR2: SQVTM, ANQGSEA.

In its sample, this clone was seen once. The chain recombines TRBV7-2 with TRBJ1-1, with a tentative D call TRBD1 (6 bases). Germline CDR1 and CDR2: SGHTA and FQGNSA. The CDR3 contains 14 residues. The ends were cut back, 5 bases at V and 2 bases at J, with 12 bases in the middle. CDR3 loop: CASSPTDRNTEAFF. For the CDR3, the DNA is TGTGCCAGCAGCCCTACGGACAGAAACACTGAAGCTTTCTTT.

The chain joins TRBV4-2 to TRBJ1-2, with D tentatively TRBD1 (6 bases). V was shortened by 0 bases and J by 2 bases, with 10 bases between the two germline ends. CDR1 and CDR2 from the germline V gene are LGHNA and YNFKEQ. The CDR3 runs 15 residues. The chain's CDR3 is CASSQERGANYGYTF. For the CDR3, the DNA is TGTGCCAGCAGCCAAGAGCGGGGGGCGAACTATGGCTACACCTTC.

The gene calls are TRBV27 and TRBJ2-2, with TRBD1 matching 11 bases. The V and J ends lost 6 bases and 6 bases, in that order; junction bases with no gene match: 6. The CDR3 runs 15 residues. In germline, CDR1 is MNHEY, CDR2 SMNVEV (reference sequence). The CDR3 loop is CASRLDRGLAGELFF. CDR3 in DNA: TGTGCCAGCAGGTTGGACAGGGGGCTCGCCGGGGAGCTGTTTTTT.

The chain links TRBV5-6 to TRBJ2-1; a possible D gene is TRBD1 (6 bases). The CDR3 consists of 16 residues. The V end lost 0 bases, the J end lost 6 bases, and 16 bases lay between the germline ends. CDR1 SGHDT and CDR2 YYEEEE come from the germline V gene. The CDR3 DNA is TGTGCCAGCAGCTTGGACCTCGGGACATCTCCCAATGAGCAGTTCTTC. As protein: CASSLDLGTSPNEQFF.

The V call is TRBV11-2, the J call TRBJ1-6; 9 positions match TRBD1. V trimming: 5 bases; J trimming: 4 bases; junction bases outside the gene matches: 6. Germline V gene data show CDR1 as SGHAT and CDR2 as FQNNGV. The CDR3 length is 16 residues. CDR3 coding DNA: TGTGCCAGCAGCCGAAGACAGGGGGGATATAATTCACCCCTCCACTTT. Translation: CASSRRQGGYNSPLHF. Full variable domain (remainder filled in from reference TRBV11-2 and TRBJ1-6): EAGVAQSPRYKIIEKRQSVAFWCNPISGHATLYWYQQILGQGPKLLIQFQNNGVVDDSQLPKDRFSAERLKGVDSTLKIQPAKLEDSAVYLCASSRRQGGYNSPLHFGNGTRLTVT.

The J gene is TRBJ1-2, the V gene TRBV4-1; 7 bases line up with TRBD1. The CDR3 sequence is 15 residues long. The junction had 8 bases not matched to a gene; V was cut back by 0 bases and J by 7 bases. Germline loops: CDR1 MGHRA, CDR2 YSYEKL. CDR3 sequence reads: CASSQDRGEASGYTF. The CDR3 nucleotides read TGCGCCAGCAGCCAAGACAGGGGGGAGGCAAGTGGCTACACCTTC.

The chain is built from TRBV19 and TRBJ1-1, with D uncertain. This CDR3 has 13 residues. Germline-derived CDR1 and CDR2 are LNHDA and SQIVND (reference sequence). Trimming removed 6 bases at V and 2 bases at J, with 10 bases between. The DNA for the CDR3 is TGTGCCAGTAGCCAAACAGCCAACACTGAAGCTTTCTTT. It translates to CASSQTANTEAFF.

The rearrangement joins TRBV4-3 to TRBJ1-4; 7 nucleotides line up with TRBD1. The length of the CDR3 is 15 residues. The V gene end was trimmed by 7 bases and the J gene end by 6 bases; junction bases not matched to a gene: 11. Germline V gene data show CDR1 as LGHNA and CDR2 as YSLEER. CDR3 bases: TGCGCCAGCAACAAAGACAGGGCTGGGGATGAAAAACTGTTTTTT. This encodes CASNKDRAGDEKLFF.

This sequence joins TRBV7-2 and TRBJ2-1, with 8 positions matching TRBD2. This CDR3 comprises 15 residues. The V gene end was trimmed by 4 bases and the J gene end by 7 bases; junction bases not matched to a gene: 9. Germline CDR1 reads SGHTA; CDR2 reads FQGNSA. The CDR3 reads CASSSSGGTGNEQFF. The CDR3 region has the DNA TGTGCCAGCAGCTCCTCGGGGGGGACGGGGAATGAGCAGTTCTTC.

The rearrangement joins TRBV11-2 to TRBJ2-3, with TRBD1 identical over 10 bases. The germline V gene encodes CDR1 SGHAT and CDR2 FQNNGV. Unmatched junction bases numbered 2, after V lost 3 bases and J lost 5 bases. The CDR3 consists of 14 residues. The CDR3 spells CASSLTGGVDTQYF. The CDR3 DNA sequence: TGTGCCAGCAGCTTGACAGGGGGCGTAGATACGCAGTATTTT.

The CDR3 region is CASSPGTGELFF. CDR3 nucleotide sequence: TGTGCCAGCAGCCCCGGGACCGGGGAGCTGTTTTTT. The chain uses TRBV9 and TRBJ2-2; D gene ambiguous. V gave up 4 bases and J gave up 5 bases, with 6 bases separating them. Germline CDR1 reads SGDLS; CDR2 reads YYNGEE. The CDR3 runs to 12 residues.

The rearrangement uses TRBV18 and TRBJ2-1; a weak D match, TRBD2 (6 bases). Trimming shortened V by 8 bases and J by 3 bases, and 14 bases separated the two germline ends. The germline V gene encodes CDR1 KGHSH and CDR2 LQKENI. This CDR3 contains 14 residues. CDR3 sequence (DNA): TGTGCCAGCAACCGGGGGTCTAACTACAATGAGCAGTTCTTC. Translated: CASNRGSNYNEQFF.